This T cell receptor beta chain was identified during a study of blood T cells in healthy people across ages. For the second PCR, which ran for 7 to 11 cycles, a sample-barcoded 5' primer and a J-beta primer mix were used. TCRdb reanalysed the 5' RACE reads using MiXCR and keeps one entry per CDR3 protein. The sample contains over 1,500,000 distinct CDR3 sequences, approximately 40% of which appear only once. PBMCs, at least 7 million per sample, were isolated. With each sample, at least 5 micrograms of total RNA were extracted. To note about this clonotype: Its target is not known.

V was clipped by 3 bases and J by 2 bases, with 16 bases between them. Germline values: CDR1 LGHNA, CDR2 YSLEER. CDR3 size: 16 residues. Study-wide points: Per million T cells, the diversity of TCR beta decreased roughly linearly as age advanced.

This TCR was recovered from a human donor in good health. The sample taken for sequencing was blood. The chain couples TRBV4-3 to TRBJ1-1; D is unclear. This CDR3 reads CASSQDPDSENTEAFF. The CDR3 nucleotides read TGCGCCAGCAGCCAGGACCCCGACTCGGAAAACACTGAAGCTTTCTTT.